These 13 T cell receptor beta chains came from one sample sequenced in a study of T cells in Graves' hyperthyroidism and ophthalmopathy. RNA transcripts provided the source from which TCR beta CDR3 regions were amplified. When the TCR CDR3 underwent first-round RT-PCR, the HTBI primer set was used. MiXCR, run by TCRdb on the multiplex PCR reads, gives a single entry per CDR3 protein. The repertoire consists of approximately 430,000 distinct CDR3 sequences, with around 14% occurring once and the leading ten covering approximately 8%. Sequenced: blood. The origin of the receptors is a woman younger than 30 with Graves' hyperthyroidism.

This clonotype was found many times. The V gene is TRBV27, the J gene TRBJ1-6; possible D gene TRBD1, 5 bases. V gave up 4 bases and J gave up 7 bases, with 11 bases separating them. CDR1 and CDR2 (germline): MNHEY, SMNVEV (reference sequence). The CDR3 sequence is 14 residues long. DNA for the CDR3: TGTGCCAGCAGTTCACCAGGGCTGAATTCACCCCTCCACTTT. Protein product: CASSSPGLNSPLHF.

This clonotype was recorded many times. This rearrangement joins TRBV29-1 to TRBJ2-3, with TRBD2 matching 7 bases. Unmatched junction bases numbered 11, after V lost 3 bases and J lost 5 bases. Germline V CDR1 and CDR2: SQVTM, ANQGSEA. The CDR3 runs to 15 residues. This CDR3 is CSVDKSGKGKDTQYF. The CDR3 region has the DNA TGCAGCGTTGACAAGAGCGGGAAGGGGAAAGATACGCAGTATTTT.

This clonotype was seen repeatedly, ten times or more. CDR3 residues: CASSPRTSGQTYEQYF. The DNA of the CDR3 is TGTGCCAGCAGCCCGCGGACTAGCGGGCAAACCTACGAGCAGTACTTC. The gene calls are TRBV4-2 and TRBJ2-7, with 11 bases that match TRBD2. After removal of 4 bases from V and 2 bases from J, the junction contained 7 bases not matched to a gene. The CDR3 extends over 16 amino acids. Germline loops: CDR1 LGHNA, CDR2 YNFKEQ.

This clonotype has at least ten counts. V is TRBV20-1 and J is TRBJ1-1, with D maybe TRBD1 (5 bases). The V end lost 8 bases, the J end lost 3 bases, and 16 bases lay between the germline ends. The CDR3 contains 13 residues. CDR1 is DFQATT, CDR2 SNEGSKA, per germline (reference sequence). The DNA for the CDR3 is TGCAGTCCGTCAGCCCCGGGGGACACTGAAGCTTTCTTT. Translating it yields CSPSAPGDTEAFF.

The rearrangement links TRBV4-1 to TRBJ2-7, with D hard to call. CDR3 length: 17 residues. V shed 0 bases and J shed 2 bases, with 17 bases lying between them. From germline, CDR1 is MGHRA and CDR2 YSYEKL. CDR3 residues: CASSQDGVGSRTYEQYF. CDR3 DNA: TGCGCCAGCAGCCAAGATGGGGTTGGATCGCGGACCTACGAGCAGTACTTC.

This clonotype was counted a few times. A much larger clone lies a single base off, so this may be a read error. The rearrangement links TRBV5-5 to TRBJ1-5; tentative D call: TRBD1 (6 bases). Germline loops: CDR1 SGHKS, CDR2 YYEKEE (reference sequence). The length of the CDR3 is 14 residues. The DNA of the CDR3 is TGTGCCAGCAGCTTGGCAGGGGCCAATCAGCTCCAGCATTTT. Residues: CASSLAGANQLQHF. The full variable domain, in which reference TRBV5-5 and TRBJ1-5 provide the parts outside the CDR3, is DAGVTQSPTHLIKTRGQQVTLRCSPISGHKSVSWYQQVLGQGPQFIFQYYEKEERGRGNFPDRFSARQFPNYSSELNVNALLLGDSALYLCASSLAGANQLQHFGDGTRLSIL.

This clonotype was picked up many times. The chain is built from TRBV30 and TRBJ2-7, with D tentatively TRBD1 or TRBD2 (6 bases each). Per the germline V gene, CDR1 is GTSNPN and CDR2 is SVGIG (reference sequence). The germline V and J ends were trimmed by 3 bases and 7 bases, with 13 bases remaining between them. The CDR3 contains 12 residues. In nucleotides, the CDR3 is TGTGCCTGGAGCCGGAGGGGGGTTGAGCAGTACTTC. It is translated as CAWSRRGVEQYF.

This clonotype was seen many times. The chain joins TRBV7-9 to TRBJ1-6; the match to TRBD1 covers 10 bases. The CDR3 is made up of 15 amino acids. Losses at the gene ends were 5 bases for V and 7 bases for J; bases not matched to a gene: 5. Germline loops: CDR1 SEHNR, CDR2 FQNEAQ (reference sequence). The CDR3 bases are TGTGCCAGCAGCAGGGGACAGGGGAGGAATTCACCCCTCCACTTT. Its translation is CASSRGQGRNSPLHF.

This clonotype was seen at least ten times. This chain links TRBV6-1 with TRBJ2-3; possibly TRBD2 for D (5 bases). Deletions cut 6 bases from V and 5 bases from J, with 9 bases between. Germline-derived CDR1 and CDR2 are MNHNS and SASEGT. The length of the CDR3 is 12 residues. Written as DNA, the CDR3 is TGTGCCAGCAGCCGAGGAGGAGATACGCAGTATTTT. This sequence encodes CASSRGGDTQYF.

Only a few counts were recorded for this clonotype. The chain couples TRBV18 to TRBJ2-7; TRBD1 agrees at 12 bases. V shed 3 bases, J shed 5 bases, and the junction held 5 bases outside the gene matches. CDR3 length equals 15 residues. Per the germline V gene, CDR1 is KGHSH and CDR2 is LQKENI. CDR3 nucleotide sequence: TGTGCCAGCTCACCGTTGGGACAGGGGGCCGACGAGCAGTACTTC. Protein sequence: CASSPLGQGADEQYF.

This clonotype was seen many times. V usage is TRBV6-2 or TRBV6-3 and J usage is TRBJ2-5; TRBD2 agrees at 8 bases. CDR1 MNHEY and CDR2 SVGEGT come from the germline V gene. J lost 5 bases, V lost 2 bases, and 10 bases had no gene match. The CDR3 has 16 amino acids. This CDR3 is CASSYPIAGTRETQYF. CDR3 DNA sequence: TGTGCCAGCAGTTACCCTATAGCGGGAACCAGGGAGACCCAGTACTTC.

This clonotype was counted between two and nine times. V usage is TRBV19 and J usage is TRBJ1-4, with a weak D call TRBD1 (5 bases). Between the trimmed V and J ends, which lost 1 base and 0 bases, there was a span of 12 bases. The germline V gene has CDR1 LNHDA and CDR2 SQIVND (reference sequence). The CDR3 spans 17 residues. The CDR3 loop reads CASSIAPPRATNEKLFF. The CDR3 nucleotides are TGTGCCAGTAGTATAGCCCCCCCCAGGGCAACTAATGAAAAACTGTTTTTT.

This clonotype showed up many times. The chain employs TRBV9 and TRBJ1-6; 10 nucleotides agree with TRBD1. The CDR3 is 15 amino acids. Germline CDR1 SGDLS, CDR2 YYNGEE. J lost 10 bases, V lost 0 bases, and 4 bases had no gene match. This chain's CDR3 is CASSVAGTGVSPLHF. Written as DNA, the CDR3 is TGTGCCAGCAGCGTAGCTGGGACAGGGGTATCACCCCTCCACTTT.